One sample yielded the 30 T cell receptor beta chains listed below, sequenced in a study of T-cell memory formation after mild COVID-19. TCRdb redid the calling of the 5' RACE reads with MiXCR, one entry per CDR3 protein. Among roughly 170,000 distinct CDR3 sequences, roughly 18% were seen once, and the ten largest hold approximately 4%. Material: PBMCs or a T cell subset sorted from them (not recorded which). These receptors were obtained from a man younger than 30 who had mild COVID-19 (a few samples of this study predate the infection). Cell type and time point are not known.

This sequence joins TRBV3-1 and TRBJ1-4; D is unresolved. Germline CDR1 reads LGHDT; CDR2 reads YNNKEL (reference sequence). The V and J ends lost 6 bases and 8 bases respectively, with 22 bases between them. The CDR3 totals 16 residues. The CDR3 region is CASRITRNSAGEKLFF. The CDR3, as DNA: TGTGCCAGCAGAATAACGCGGAACAGCGCGGGGGAAAAACTGTTTTTT.

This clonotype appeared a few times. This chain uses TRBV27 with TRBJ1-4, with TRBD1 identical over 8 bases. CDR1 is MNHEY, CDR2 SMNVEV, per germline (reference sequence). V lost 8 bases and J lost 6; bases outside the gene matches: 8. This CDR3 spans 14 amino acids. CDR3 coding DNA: TGTGCCAGCGGCGATCAGGGGGCCCATGAAAAACTGTTTTTT. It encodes CASGDQGAHEKLFF. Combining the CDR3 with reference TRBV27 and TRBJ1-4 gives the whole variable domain EAQVTQNPRYLITVTGKKLTVTCSQNMNHEYMSWYRQDPGLGLRQIYYSMNVEVTDKGDVPEGYKVSRKEKRNFPLILESPSPNQTSLYFCASGDQGAHEKLFFGSGTQLSVL.

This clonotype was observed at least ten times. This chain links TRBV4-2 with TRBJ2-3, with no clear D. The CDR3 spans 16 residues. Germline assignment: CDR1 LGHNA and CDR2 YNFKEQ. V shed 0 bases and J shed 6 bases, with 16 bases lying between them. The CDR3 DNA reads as TGTGCCAGCAGCCAAGATTTGACGAAGCCGACGGATACGCAGTATTTT. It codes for CASSQDLTKPTDTQYF.

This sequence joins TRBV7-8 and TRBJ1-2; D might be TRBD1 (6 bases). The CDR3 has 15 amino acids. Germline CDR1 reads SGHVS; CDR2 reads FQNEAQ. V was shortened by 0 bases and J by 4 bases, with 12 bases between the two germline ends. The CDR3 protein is CASSLAGGQTYGYTF. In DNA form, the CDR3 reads TGTGCCAGCAGCTTAGCAGGTGGACAGACCTATGGCTACACCTTC.

In nucleotides, the CDR3 is TGTGCCAGCAGTCCACAGGGTCGAGGCACAGATACGCAGTATTTT. The encoded protein is CASSPQGRGTDTQYF. The rearrangement uses TRBV28 and TRBJ2-3; D is possibly TRBD1 (6 bases). From germline, CDR1 is MDHEN and CDR2 SYDVKM. This CDR3 contains 15 residues. Trimming stripped 5 bases from V and 1 base from J, with 13 bases between.

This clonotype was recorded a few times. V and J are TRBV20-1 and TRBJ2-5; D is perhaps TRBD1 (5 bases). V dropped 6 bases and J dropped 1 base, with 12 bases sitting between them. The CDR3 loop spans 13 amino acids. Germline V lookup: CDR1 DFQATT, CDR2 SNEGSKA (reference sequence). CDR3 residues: CSALTVFQETQYF. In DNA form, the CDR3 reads TGCAGTGCCTTGACAGTATTCCAAGAGACCCAGTACTTC.

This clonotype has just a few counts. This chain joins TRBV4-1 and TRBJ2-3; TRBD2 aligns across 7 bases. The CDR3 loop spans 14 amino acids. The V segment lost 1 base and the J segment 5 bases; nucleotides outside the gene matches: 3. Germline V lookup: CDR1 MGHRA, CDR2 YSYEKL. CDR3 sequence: CASSQAGGLDTQYF. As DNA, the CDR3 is TGCGCCAGCAGCCAAGCGGGGGGATTAGATACGCAGTATTTT.

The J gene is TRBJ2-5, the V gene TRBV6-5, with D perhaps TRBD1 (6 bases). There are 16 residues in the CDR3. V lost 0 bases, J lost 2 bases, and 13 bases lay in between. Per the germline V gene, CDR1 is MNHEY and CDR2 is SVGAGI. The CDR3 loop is CASSYSNSQGQETQYF. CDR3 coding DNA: TGTGCCAGCAGTTACTCGAATAGCCAGGGGCAAGAGACCCAGTACTTC.

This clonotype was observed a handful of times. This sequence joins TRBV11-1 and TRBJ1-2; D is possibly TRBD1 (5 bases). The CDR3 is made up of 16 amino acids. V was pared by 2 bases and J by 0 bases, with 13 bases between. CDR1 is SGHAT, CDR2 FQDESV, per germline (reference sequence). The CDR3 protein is CASSLTGSPANYGYTF. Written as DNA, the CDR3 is TGTGCCAGCAGCTTAACAGGAAGCCCAGCTAACTATGGCTACACCTTC.

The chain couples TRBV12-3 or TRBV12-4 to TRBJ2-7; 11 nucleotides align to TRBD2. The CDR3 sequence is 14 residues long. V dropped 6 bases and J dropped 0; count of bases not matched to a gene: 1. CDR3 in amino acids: CASRLAGDSYEQYF. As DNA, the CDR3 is TGTGCCAGCAGACTAGCGGGGGACTCCTACGAGCAGTACTTC.

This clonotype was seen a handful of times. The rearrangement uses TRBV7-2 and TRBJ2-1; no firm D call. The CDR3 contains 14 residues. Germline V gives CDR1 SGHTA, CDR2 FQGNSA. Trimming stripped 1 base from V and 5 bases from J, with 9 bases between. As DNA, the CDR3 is TGTGCCAGCAGCTTAGGGGTAGGACACAATGAGCAGTTCTTC. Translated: CASSLGVGHNEQFF.

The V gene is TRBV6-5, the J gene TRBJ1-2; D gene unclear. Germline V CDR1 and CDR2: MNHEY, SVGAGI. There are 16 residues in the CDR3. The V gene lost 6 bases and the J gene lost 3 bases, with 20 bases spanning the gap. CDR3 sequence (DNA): TGTGCCAGCAGACCCCTTTCGGGGAGTTATGACTATGGCTACACCTTC. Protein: CASRPLSGSYDYGYTF.

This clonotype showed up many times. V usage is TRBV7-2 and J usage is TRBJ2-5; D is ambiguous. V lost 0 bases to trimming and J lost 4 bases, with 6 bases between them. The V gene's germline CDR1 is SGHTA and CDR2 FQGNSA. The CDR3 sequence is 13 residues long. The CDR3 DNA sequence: TGTGCCAGCAGCTTAGCCAAACGAGAGACCCAGTACTTC. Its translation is CASSLAKRETQYF.

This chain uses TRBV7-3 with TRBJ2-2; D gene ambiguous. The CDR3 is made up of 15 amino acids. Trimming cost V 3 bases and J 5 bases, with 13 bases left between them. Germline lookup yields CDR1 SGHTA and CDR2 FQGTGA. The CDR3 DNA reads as TGTGCCAGCAGCTTGGGTCAGTCGCGGACCGGGGAGCTGTTTTTT. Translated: CASSLGQSRTGELFF. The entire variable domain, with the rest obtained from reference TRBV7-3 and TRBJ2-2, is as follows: GAGVSQTPSNKVTEKGKYVELRCDPISGHTALYWYRQSLGQGPEFLIYFQGTGAADDSGLPNDRFFAVRPEGSVSTLKIQRTERGDSAVYLCASSLGQSRTGELFFGEGSRLTVL.

As DNA, the CDR3 is TGCGCCAGCAGCCAAGGGACAGCGAGATCCTCTGGAAACACCATATATTTT. Amino acid sequence: CASSQGTARSSGNTIYF. This chain connects TRBV4-1 to TRBJ1-3; D possibly corresponds to TRBD1 (6 bases). CDR1 and CDR2 from the germline V gene are MGHRA and YSYEKL. Trimming cost V 1 base and J 0 bases, with 13 bases left between them. The CDR3 totals 17 residues.

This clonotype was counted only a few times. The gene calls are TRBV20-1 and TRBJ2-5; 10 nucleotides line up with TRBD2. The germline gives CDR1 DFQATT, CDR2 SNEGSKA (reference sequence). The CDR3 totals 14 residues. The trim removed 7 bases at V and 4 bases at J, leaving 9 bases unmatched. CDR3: CSEAGGPQGETQYF. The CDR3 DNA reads TGCAGTGAAGCGGGGGGGCCTCAGGGAGAGACCCAGTACTTC.

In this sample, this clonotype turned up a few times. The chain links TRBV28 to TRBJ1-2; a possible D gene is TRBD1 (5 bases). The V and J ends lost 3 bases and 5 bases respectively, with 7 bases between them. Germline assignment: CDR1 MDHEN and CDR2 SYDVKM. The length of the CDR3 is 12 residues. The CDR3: CASSFGGYGYTF. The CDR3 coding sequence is TGTGCCAGCAGTTTTGGGGGTTATGGCTACACCTTC.

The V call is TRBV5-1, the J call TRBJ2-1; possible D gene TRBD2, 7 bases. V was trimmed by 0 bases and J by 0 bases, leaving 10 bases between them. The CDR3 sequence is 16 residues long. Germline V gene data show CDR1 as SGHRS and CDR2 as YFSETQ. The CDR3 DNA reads TGCGCCAGCAGCTTGGGAGGGGGGGACTCCTACAATGAGCAGTTCTTC. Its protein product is CASSLGGGDSYNEQFF.

The CDR3 reads CASRSSGQIYNEQFF. DNA of the CDR3: TGTGCCAGCAGGTCATCGGGACAGATATACAATGAGCAGTTCTTC. The J gene is TRBJ2-1, the V gene TRBV6-6; TRBD1 aligns across 7 bases. CDR3 length: 15 residues. The germline V gene has CDR1 MNHNY and CDR2 SVGAGI (reference sequence). V lost 6 bases, J lost 4 bases, and 9 bases stayed unmatched.

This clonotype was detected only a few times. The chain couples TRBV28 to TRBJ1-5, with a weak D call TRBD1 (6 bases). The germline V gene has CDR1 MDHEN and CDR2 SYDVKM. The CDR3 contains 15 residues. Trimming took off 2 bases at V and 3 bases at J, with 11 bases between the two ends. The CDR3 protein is CASSLQGWDNQPQHF. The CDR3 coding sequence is TGTGCCAGCAGTTTACAGGGGTGGGACAATCAGCCCCAGCATTTT.

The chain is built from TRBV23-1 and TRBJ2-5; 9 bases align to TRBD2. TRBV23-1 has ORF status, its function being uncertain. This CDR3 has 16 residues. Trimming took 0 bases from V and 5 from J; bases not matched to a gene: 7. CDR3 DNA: TGCGCCAGCAGTCAATCTCGCGGGGGGGTTTGTGAGACCCAGTACTTC. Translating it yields CASSQSRGGVCETQYF.

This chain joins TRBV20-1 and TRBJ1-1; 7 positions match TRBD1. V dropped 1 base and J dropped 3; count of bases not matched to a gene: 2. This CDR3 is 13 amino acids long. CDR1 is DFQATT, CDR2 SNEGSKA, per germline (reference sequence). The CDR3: CSARVQGDTEAFF. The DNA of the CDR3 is TGCAGTGCTAGAGTCCAGGGGGACACTGAAGCTTTCTTT.

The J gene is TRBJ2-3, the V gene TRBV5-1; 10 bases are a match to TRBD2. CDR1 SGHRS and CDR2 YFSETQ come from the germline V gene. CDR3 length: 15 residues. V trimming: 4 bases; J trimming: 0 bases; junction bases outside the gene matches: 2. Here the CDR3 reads CASSVTSGSTDTQYF. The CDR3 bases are TGCGCCAGCAGCGTGACTAGCGGGAGCACAGATACGCAGTATTTT. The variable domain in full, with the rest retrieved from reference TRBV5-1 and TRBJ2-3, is KAGVTQTPRYLIKTRGQQVTLSCSPISGHRSVSWYQQTPGQGLQFLFEYFSETQRNKGNFPGRFSGRQFSNSRSEMNVSTLELGDSALYLCASSVTSGSTDTQYFGPGTRLTVL.

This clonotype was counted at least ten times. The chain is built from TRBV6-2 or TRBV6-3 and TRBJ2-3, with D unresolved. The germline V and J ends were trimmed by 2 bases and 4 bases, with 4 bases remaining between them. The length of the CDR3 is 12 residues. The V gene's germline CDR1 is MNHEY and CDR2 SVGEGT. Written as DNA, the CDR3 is TGTGCCAGCAGTTACCGGTCAGATACGCAGTATTTT. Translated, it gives CASSYRSDTQYF.

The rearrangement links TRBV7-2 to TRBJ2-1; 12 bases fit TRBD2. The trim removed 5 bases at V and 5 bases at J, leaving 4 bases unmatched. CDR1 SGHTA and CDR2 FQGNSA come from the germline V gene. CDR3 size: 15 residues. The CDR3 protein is CASSRGLAGNNEQFF. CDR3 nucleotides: TGTGCCAGCAGCCGAGGACTAGCGGGAAACAATGAGCAGTTCTTC.

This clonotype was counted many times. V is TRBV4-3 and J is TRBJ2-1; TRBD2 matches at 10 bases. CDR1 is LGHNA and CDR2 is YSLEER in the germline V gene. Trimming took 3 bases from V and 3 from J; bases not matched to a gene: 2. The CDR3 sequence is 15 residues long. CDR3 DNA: TGCGCCAGCAGCCAGCCTAGCGGGGGCTACAATGAGCAGTTCTTC. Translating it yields CASSQPSGGYNEQFF.

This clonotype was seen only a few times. The CDR3 bases are TGTGCCAGCAGCCAAGTGGGAGGTCAGGGTGAGCAGTTCTTC. It translates to CASSQVGGQGEQFF. The rearrangement links TRBV4-2 to TRBJ2-1, with a tentative D call TRBD2 (6 bases). Germline values: CDR1 LGHNA, CDR2 YNFKEQ. Trimming took off 1 base at V and 9 bases at J, with 13 bases between the two ends. The CDR3 spans 14 residues.

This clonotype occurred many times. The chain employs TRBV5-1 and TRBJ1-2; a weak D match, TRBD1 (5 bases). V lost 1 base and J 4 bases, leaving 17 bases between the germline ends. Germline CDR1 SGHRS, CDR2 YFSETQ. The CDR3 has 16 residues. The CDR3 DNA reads TGCGCCAGCAGCTTGTCAGGAGGGGTTGCGAGCTATGGCTACACCTTC. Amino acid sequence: CASSLSGGVASYGYTF.

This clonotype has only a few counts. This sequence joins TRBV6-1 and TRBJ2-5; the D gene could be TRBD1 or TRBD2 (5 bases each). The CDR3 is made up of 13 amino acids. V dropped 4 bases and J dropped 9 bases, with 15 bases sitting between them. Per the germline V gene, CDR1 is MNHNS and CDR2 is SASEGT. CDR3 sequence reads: CASSGQAVGAQYF. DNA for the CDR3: TGTGCCAGCAGTGGGCAAGCGGTAGGGGCCCAGTACTTC.

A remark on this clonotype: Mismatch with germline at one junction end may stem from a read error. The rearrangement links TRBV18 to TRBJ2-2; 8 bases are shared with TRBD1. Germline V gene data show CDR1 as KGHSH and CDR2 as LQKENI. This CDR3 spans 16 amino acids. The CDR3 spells CDSSPPDRALIGELFF. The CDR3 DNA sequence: TGTGACAGCTCACCACCGGACAGGGCATTAATCGGGGAGCTGTTTTTT.